This T cell receptor beta chain was recorded in a study of blood T cell repertoires in COVID-19. Study background: Whether acute or convalescent, the COVID-19 samples came from the United States, Italy and Spain. Sample material is recorded as cDNA or gDNA derived from T cells, B-cell-depleted T cells, or PBMCs.

The V end lost 0 bases, the J end lost 5 bases, and 11 bases lay between the germline ends. Germline CDR1 MNHNY, CDR2 SVGAGI (reference sequence). This CDR3 region has 15 residues. Original processing methods: Scientists estimated how many nucleated cells there were by amplifying reference gene primers. Clones were sequenced by immunoSEQ multiplex PCR, and TCRdb holds only the in-frame ones, with some missing. The D gene and trimming were derived from the DNA, and the V and J assignments and clone size from that table. The sample lists 160,000 or so clones, 80% to 90% seen once, with 9.5% to 13% in the top ten.

The chain is built from TRBV6-6 and TRBJ2-4; D possibly corresponds to TRBD2 (5 bases). The origin of this receptor is a human donor in a cohort sampled during active COVID-19. The sequenced sample consisted of peripheral blood. CDR3 in amino acids: CASSYSSGAENIQYF. CDR3 DNA sequence: TGTGCCAGCAGTTACTCGAGTGGAGCGGAAAACATTCAGTACTTC.